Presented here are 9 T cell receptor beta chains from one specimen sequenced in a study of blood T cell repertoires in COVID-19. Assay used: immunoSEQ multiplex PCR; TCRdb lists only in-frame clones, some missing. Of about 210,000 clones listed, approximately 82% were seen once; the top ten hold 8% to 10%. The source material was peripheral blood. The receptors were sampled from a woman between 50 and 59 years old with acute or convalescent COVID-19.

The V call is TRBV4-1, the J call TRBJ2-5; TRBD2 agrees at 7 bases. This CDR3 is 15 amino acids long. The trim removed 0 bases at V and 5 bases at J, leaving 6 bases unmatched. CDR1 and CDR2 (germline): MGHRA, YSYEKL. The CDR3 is CASSQETKGGETQYF. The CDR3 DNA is TGCGCCAGCAGCCAAGAAACAAAGGGAGGGGAGACCCAGTACTTC.

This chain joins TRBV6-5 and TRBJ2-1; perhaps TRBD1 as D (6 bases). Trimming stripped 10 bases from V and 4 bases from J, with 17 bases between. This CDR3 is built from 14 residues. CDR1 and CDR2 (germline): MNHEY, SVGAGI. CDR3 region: CATYNRDKYNEQFF. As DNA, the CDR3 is TGTGCCACCTACAACAGGGACAAGTACAATGAGCAGTTCTTC.

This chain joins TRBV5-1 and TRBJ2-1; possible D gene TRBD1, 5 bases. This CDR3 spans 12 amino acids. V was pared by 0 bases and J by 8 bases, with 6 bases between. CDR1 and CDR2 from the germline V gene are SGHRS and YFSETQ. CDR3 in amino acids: CASSLVGDEQFF. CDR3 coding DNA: TGCGCCAGCAGCTTGGTAGGGGATGAGCAGTTCTTC.

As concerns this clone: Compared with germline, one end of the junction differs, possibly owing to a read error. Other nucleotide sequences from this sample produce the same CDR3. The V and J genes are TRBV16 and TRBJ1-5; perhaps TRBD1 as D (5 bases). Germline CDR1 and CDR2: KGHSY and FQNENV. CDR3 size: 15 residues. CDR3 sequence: CASSQSGQGNQPQHF. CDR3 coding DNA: TGTGCCAGCAGCCAATCGGGGCAGGGCAACCAGCCCCAGCATTTT.

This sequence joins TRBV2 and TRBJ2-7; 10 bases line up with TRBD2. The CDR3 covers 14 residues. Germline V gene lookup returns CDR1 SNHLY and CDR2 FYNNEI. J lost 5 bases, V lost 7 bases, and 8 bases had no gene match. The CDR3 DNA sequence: TGTGCCAGCAATGTACTAGCGGGACCCAACGAGCAGTACTTC. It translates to CASNVLAGPNEQYF. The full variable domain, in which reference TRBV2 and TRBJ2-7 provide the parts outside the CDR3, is EPEVTQTPSHQVTQMGQEVILRCVPISNHLYFYWYRQILGQKVEFLVSFYNNEISEKSEIFDDQFSVERPDGSNFTLKIRSTKLEDSAMYFCASNVLAGPNEQYFGPGTRLTVT.

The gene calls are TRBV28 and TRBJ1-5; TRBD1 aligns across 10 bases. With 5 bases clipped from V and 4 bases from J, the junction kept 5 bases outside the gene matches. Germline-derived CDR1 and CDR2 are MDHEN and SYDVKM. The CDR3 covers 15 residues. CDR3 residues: CASSLGTGANQPQHF. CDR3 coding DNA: TGTGCCAGCAGTCTAGGGACAGGGGCTAATCAGCCCCAGCATTTT. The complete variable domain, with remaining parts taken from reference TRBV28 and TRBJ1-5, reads DVKVTQSSRYLVKRTGEKVFLECVQDMDHENMFWYRQDPGLGLRLIYFSYDVKMKEKGDIPEGYSVSREKKERFSLILESASTNQTSMYLCASSLGTGANQPQHFGDGTRLSIL.

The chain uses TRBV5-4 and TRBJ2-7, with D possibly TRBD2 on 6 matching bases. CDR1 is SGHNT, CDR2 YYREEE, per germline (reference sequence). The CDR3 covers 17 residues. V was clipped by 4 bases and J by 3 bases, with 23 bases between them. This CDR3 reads CASSPQTLGGDLYEQYF. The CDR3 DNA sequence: TGTGCCAGCAGCCCCCAGACACTTGGAGGGGACCTCTACGAGCAGTACTTC.

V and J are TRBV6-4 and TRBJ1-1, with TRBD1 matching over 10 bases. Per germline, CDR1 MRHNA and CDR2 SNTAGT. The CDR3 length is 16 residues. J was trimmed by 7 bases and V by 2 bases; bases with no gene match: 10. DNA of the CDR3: TGTGCCAGCAGTGACCAAGGGGGACAGGGGAAGGGTGAAGCTTTCTTT. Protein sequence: CASSDQGGQGKGEAFF.

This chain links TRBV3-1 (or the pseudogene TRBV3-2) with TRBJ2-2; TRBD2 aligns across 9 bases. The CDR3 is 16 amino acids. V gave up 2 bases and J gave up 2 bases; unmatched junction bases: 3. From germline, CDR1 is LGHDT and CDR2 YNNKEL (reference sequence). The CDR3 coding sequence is TGTGCCAGCAGCCAATGGACTAGCGCAAACACCGGGGAGCTGTTTTTT. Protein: CASSQWTSANTGELFF.